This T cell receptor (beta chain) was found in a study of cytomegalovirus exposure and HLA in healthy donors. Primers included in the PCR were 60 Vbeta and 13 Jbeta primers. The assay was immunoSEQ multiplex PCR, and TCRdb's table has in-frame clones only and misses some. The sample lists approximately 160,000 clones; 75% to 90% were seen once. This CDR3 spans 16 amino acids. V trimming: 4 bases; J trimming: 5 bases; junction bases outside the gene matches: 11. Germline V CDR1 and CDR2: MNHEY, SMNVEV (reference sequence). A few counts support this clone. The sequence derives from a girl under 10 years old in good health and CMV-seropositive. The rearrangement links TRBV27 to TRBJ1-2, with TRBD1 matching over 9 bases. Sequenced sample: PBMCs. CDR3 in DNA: TGTGCCAGCAGTTACGGGACAGGGAAGTCTTCTTATGGCTACACCTTC. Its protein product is CASSYGTGKSSYGYTF.